This passage covers 14 T cell receptor beta chains from one sample sequenced in a study of shared T cell receptors in the human thymus. Profiled with immunoSEQ multiplex PCR; TCRdb holds only in-frame clones, not every one. Of about 540,000 clones listed, roughly 74% are singletons. These records were also assigned to another study, of human thymus T cells.

The specimen was thymocytes. These receptors were obtained from a boy younger than two with a congenital heart defect.

The chain links TRBV25-1 to TRBJ2-3; the D gene is possibly TRBD2 (5 bases). Germline lookup yields CDR1 MGHDK and CDR2 SYGVNS. This CDR3 has 16 residues. V was trimmed by 5 bases and J by 0 bases, leaving 15 bases between them. CDR3 nucleotide sequence: TGTGCCAGCAGTATATATAGCGTAGCCAGCACAGATACGCAGTATTTT. Protein product: CASSIYSVASTDTQYF.

The chain has TRBV14 and TRBJ2-7; D gene ambiguous. The V end was cut by 4 bases, the J end by 4 bases, with 11 bases between. Germline CDR1 is SGHDN and CDR2 is FVKESK. CDR3 length: 13 amino acids. The CDR3 sequence is CASSPGWWYEQYF. In DNA form, the CDR3 reads TGTGCCAGCAGCCCCGGGTGGTGGTACGAGCAGTACTTC.

The rearrangement joins TRBV7-5 to TRBJ2-3; the DNA was not compared with TRBD2, the D call given in the table. TRBV7-5 is a pseudogene segment. This CDR3 spans 18 amino acids. The CDR3 sequence: CARSGRPGTSGSTDTQYF. CDR3 sequence (DNA): TGTGCCAGAAGCGGAAGGCCTGGGACTAGCGGCTCCACAGATACGCAGTATTTT.

The V gene is TRBV19, the J gene TRBJ1-4; 7 nucleotides align to TRBD1. This CDR3 region has 15 residues. Germline V CDR1 and CDR2: LNHDA, SQIVND (reference sequence). V trimming: 3 bases; J trimming: 6 bases; junction bases outside the gene matches: 7. This CDR3 is CASSIDRVEDEKLFF. The CDR3, as DNA: TGTGCCAGTAGTATCGACAGGGTGGAAGATGAAAAACTGTTTTTT.

CDR3 nucleotide sequence: TGCGCCAGCAGCCCAGTAGGAGGACTAGCGGGAGGGCCAGCCTACAATGAGCAGTTCTTC. It specifies CASSPVGGLAGGPAYNEQFF. The chain has TRBV5-1 and TRBJ2-1; 15 bases align to TRBD2. The germline gives CDR1 SGHRS, CDR2 YFSETQ. J gave up 2 bases and V 4 bases, and 13 bases lay outside the gene matches. CDR3 length equals 20 residues. The full variable domain, rest sourced from reference TRBV5-1 and TRBJ2-1, is KAGVTQTPRYLIKTRGQQVTLSCSPISGHRSVSWYQQTPGQGLQFLFEYFSETQRNKGNFPGRFSGRQFSNSRSEMNVSTLELGDSALYLCASSPVGGLAGGPAYNEQFFGPGTRLTVL.

This clone turned up a few times. This sequence joins TRBV4-1 and TRBJ2-2; D is perhaps TRBD2 (6 bases). The CDR3 has 13 residues. V was shortened by 5 bases and J by 6 bases, with 10 bases between the two germline ends. CDR1 and CDR2 from the germline V gene are MGHRA and YSYEKL. The CDR3 DNA follows: TGCGCCAGCAGCTCGGGACTCGCCGGGGAGCTGTTTTTT. Translation: CASSSGLAGELFF.

J is TRBJ2-1 and V is TRBV29-1; 7 nucleotides match TRBD2. V lost 2 bases, J lost 1 base, and 11 bases stayed unmatched. The CDR3 covers 17 residues. The germline V gene has CDR1 SQVTM and CDR2 ANQGSEA. The CDR3 DNA sequence: TGCAGCGTTGAAAGGCCCCGGACTAGTTCGTCCTACAATGAGCAGTTCTTC. Protein product: CSVERPRTSSSYNEQFF.

This clone has a handful of counts. This specimen includes other DNA sequences encoding the same CDR3. The gene calls are TRBV6-5 and TRBJ1-5; D is uncertain. The CDR3 loop spans 12 amino acids. Germline loops: CDR1 MNHEY, CDR2 SVGAGI. V was clipped by 2 bases and J by 7 bases, with 6 bases between them. The CDR3 reads CASSYPGQPQHF. In DNA, the CDR3 is TGTGCCAGCAGTTACCCAGGCCAGCCCCAGCATTTT.

The J gene is TRBJ1-3, the V gene TRBV4-3, with 9 bases fitting TRBD1. Germline V gene lookup returns CDR1 LGHNA and CDR2 YSLEER. The J segment lost 3 bases and the V segment lost 3 bases, leaving 18 bases of the junction unmatched. This CDR3 contains 20 residues. The CDR3 loop reads CASSQIPGTGILTIGNTIYF. In nucleotides, the CDR3 is TGCGCCAGCAGCCAGATCCCTGGGACAGGGATTCTCACTATTGGAAACACCATATATTTT.

This clone was detected only once. V usage is TRBV7-2 and J usage is TRBJ1-2; D gene ambiguous. The V end lost 7 bases, the J end lost 8 bases, and 17 bases lay between the germline ends. This CDR3 contains 13 residues. Germline loops: CDR1 SGHTA, CDR2 FQGNSA. The CDR3 loop is CASTRRGDGGYTF. The CDR3, as DNA: TGTGCCAGCACCCGCCGGGGTGATGGCGGCTACACCTTC.

This chain joins TRBV6-8 and TRBJ1-2, with D possibly being TRBD1 (5 bases). The V gene's germline CDR1 is MNHGY and CDR2 SAAAGT. The CDR3 sequence is 16 residues long. With 2 bases removed from V and 3 bases from J, the gap between germline ends came to 16 bases. The CDR3 here is CASSYGKGFQYYGYTF. Here the CDR3 DNA reads TGTGCCAGCAGTTACGGGAAGGGGTTTCAGTACTATGGCTACACCTTC.

The chain couples TRBV28 to TRBJ1-5; 7 bases agree with TRBD1. The V segment lost 6 bases and the J segment 3 bases; nucleotides outside the gene matches: 8. The CDR3 totals 15 residues. Germline V gene lookup returns CDR1 MDHEN and CDR2 SYDVKM. The CDR3 DNA is TGTGCCAGCAGCCCCTGGACAGGCATCAATCAGCCCCAGCATTTT. Translated, it gives CASSPWTGINQPQHF.

The chain uses TRBV30 and TRBJ1-4, with 7 bases matching TRBD1. CDR1 GTSNPN and CDR2 SVGIG come from the germline V gene (reference sequence). The CDR3 runs to 15 residues. With V trimmed by 5 bases and J by 4 bases, 10 bases remained unmatched. Written as DNA, the CDR3 is TGTGCCTGGTTGAAACAGGGGATAGGTAATGAAAAACTGTTTTTT. Residues: CAWLKQGIGNEKLFF. Variable domain in full (rest from reference TRBV30 and TRBJ1-4): SQTIHQWPATLVQPVGSPLSLECTVEGTSNPNLYWYRQAAGRGLQLLFYSVGIGQISSEVPQNLSASRPQDRQFILSSKKLLLSDSGFYLCAWLKQGIGNEKLFFGSGTQLSVL.

CDR3 coding DNA: TGCGCCAGCAGTCAACAAGCGGGAGACTCCTACAATGAGCAGTTCTTC. Translating it yields CASSQQAGDSYNEQFF. This chain joins TRBV23-1 and TRBJ2-1, with TRBD2 identical over 8 bases. TRBV23-1 qualifies as an ORF whose function is uncertain. CDR3 length: 16 amino acids. V shed 2 bases and J 0 bases; nucleotides not matched to a gene: 3.